The 24 T cell receptor beta chains given below trace back to one sample, sequenced in a study of shared clonotypes between healthy human individuals. The naive CD8 population came from CD45RO-negative cells selected for CCR7, without terminally differentiated effector memory CD45RA+ cells. Clones were read by immunoSEQ multiplex PCR, and TCRdb kept only the in-frame ones, dropping some. Of roughly 890,000 clones listed, 80% to 95% are singletons. Sequencing was performed on naive CD8+ T cells sorted from blood. These TCRs come from a man aged 25-45 years in good health.

This chain uses TRBV19 with TRBJ2-5, with TRBD2 identical over 10 bases. Trimming cost V 5 bases and J 3 bases; bases outside gene matches: 21. CDR1 and CDR2 from the germline V gene are LNHDA and SQIVND (reference sequence). CDR3 length: 20 amino acids. DNA for the CDR3: TGTGCCAGTAGTCCTCCCCCGGGACTAGCGAAGAATCCGAGAGAAGAGACCCAGTACTTC. This translates into CASSPPPGLAKNPREETQYF.

The chain couples TRBV27 to TRBJ2-7; D not resolved. V was clipped by 2 bases and J by 2 bases, with 13 bases between them. Per germline, CDR1 MNHEY and CDR2 SMNVEV (reference sequence). The length of the CDR3 is 15 residues. The CDR3 nucleotides are TGTGCCAGCAGTTTACAGATTGACCCGGCCTACGAGCAGTACTTC. Translating it yields CASSLQIDPAYEQYF.

The chain combines TRBV19 with TRBJ2-1; no reliable D call. The CDR3 loop spans 13 amino acids. Trimming removed 2 bases at V and 9 bases at J, with 11 bases between. The germline gives CDR1 LNHDA, CDR2 SQIVND (reference sequence). DNA of the CDR3: TGTGCCAGTAGTATAACACCCCTCACTGAGCAGTTCTTC. Protein sequence: CASSITPLTEQFF.

The genes are TRBV19 and TRBJ2-1; D may be TRBD1 (5 bases). The CDR3 has 17 residues. Germline values: CDR1 LNHDA, CDR2 SQIVND (reference sequence). Trimming pared 2 bases from V and 1 base from J, leaving 15 bases between. CDR3 in amino acids: CASSIYWGPASYNEQFF. The CDR3 bases are TGTGCCAGTAGTATATACTGGGGCCCAGCTTCCTACAATGAGCAGTTCTTC. Drawing the rest from reference TRBV19 and TRBJ2-1, the complete variable domain is DGGITQSPKYLFRKEGQNVTLSCEQNLNHDAMYWYRQDPGQGLRLIYYSQIVNDFQKGDIAEGYSVSREKKESFPLTVTSAQKNPTAFYLCASSIYWGPASYNEQFFGPGTRLTVL.

The chain carries TRBV9 and TRBJ2-1; no firm D call. Trimming took 4 bases from V and 10 from J, leaving 24 bases between them. Germline V CDR1 and CDR2: SGDLS, YYNGEE. The CDR3 spans 16 residues. The CDR3 region is CASSPSSSEPVFEQFF. The CDR3 nucleotides are TGTGCCAGCAGCCCCTCTTCGAGTGAGCCTGTTTTCGAGCAGTTCTTC.

The J gene is TRBJ1-1, the V gene TRBV13; D might be TRBD1 (6 bases). The CDR3 is made up of 14 amino acids. V was pared by 0 bases and J by 5 bases, with 10 bases between. CDR1 is PRHDT and CDR2 is FYEKMQ in the germline V gene (reference sequence). The CDR3 spells CASSLGRGATEAFF. CDR3 DNA sequence: TGTGCCAGCAGCTTAGGCCGGGGGGCGACTGAAGCTTTCTTT.

The rearrangement uses TRBV11-2 and TRBJ2-7; 9 bases are a match to TRBD1. Germline values: CDR1 SGHAT, CDR2 FQNNGV. The CDR3 runs 13 residues. With V trimmed by 8 bases and J by 3 bases, 5 bases remained unmatched. CDR3 coding DNA: TGTGCCAGCCGGGACAGGGAACACTACGAGCAGTACTTC. Residues: CASRDREHYEQYF.

Turning to this clone: The same CDR3 arises from other DNA sequences in this sample as well. V is TRBV9 and J is TRBJ2-7; D is perhaps TRBD1 or TRBD2 (6 bases each). V was clipped by 0 bases and J by 4 bases, with 14 bases between them. The CDR3 is 15 residues long. Germline values: CDR1 SGDLS, CDR2 YYNGEE. The CDR3 DNA follows: TGTGCCAGCAGCGTAGGTGGGGGGCCAGGGTACGAGCAGTACTTC. It specifies CASSVGGGPGYEQYF.

V usage is TRBV5-1 and J usage is TRBJ2-1; 10 bases agree with TRBD1. CDR1 is SGHRS and CDR2 is YFSETQ in the germline V gene. The CDR3 is made up of 14 amino acids. After removal of 4 bases from V and 4 bases from J, the junction contained 2 bases not matched to a gene. CDR3 in amino acids: CASSKGQGYNEQFF. The DNA for the CDR3 is TGCGCCAGCAGCAAGGGACAGGGGTACAATGAGCAGTTCTTC.

The V gene is TRBV4-1, the J gene TRBJ2-1; 7 bases map to TRBD2. V shed 1 base and J 15 bases; nucleotides not matched to a gene: 9. Germline V gene data show CDR1 as MGHRA and CDR2 as YSYEKL. The CDR3 runs to 13 residues. CDR3 sequence reads: CASSQGGGTPRFF. CDR3 nucleotides: TGCGCCAGCAGCCAAGGGGGGGGGACTCCAAGGTTCTTC.

The chain links TRBV6-5 to TRBJ2-7; D perhaps matches TRBD1 (5 bases). Trimming removed 0 bases at V and 4 bases at J, with 10 bases between. The V gene's germline CDR1 is MNHEY and CDR2 SVGAGI. CDR3 size: 14 residues. CDR3 residues: CASSYSNAGYEQYF. The CDR3 DNA is TGTGCCAGCAGTTACTCTAACGCAGGGTACGAGCAGTACTTC.

In the case of this clone: This specimen includes other DNA sequences encoding the same CDR3. CDR3 nucleotide sequence: TGTGCCAGCAGTGATAGGGTGACAGATACGCAGTATTTT. This codes for CASSDRVTDTQYF. The V call is TRBV6-1, the J call TRBJ2-3; D is unresolved. The ends were cut back, 3 bases at V and 3 bases at J, with 7 bases in the middle. The CDR3 length is 13 residues. Per germline, CDR1 MNHNS and CDR2 SASEGT.

V and J are TRBV7-9 and TRBJ2-2; a weak D match, TRBD2 (7 bases). The ends were cut back, 5 bases at V and 3 bases at J, with 16 bases in the middle. The CDR3 has 16 residues. Germline V CDR1 and CDR2: SEHNR, FQNEAQ (reference sequence). In DNA form, the CDR3 reads TGTGCCAGCAGCCCCCCGGGGGCGGGGGACACCGGGGAGCTGTTTTTT. Its protein is CASSPPGAGDTGELFF.

CDR3 sequence: CASSPPQMDTFFSGNTIYF. The CDR3 DNA is TGTGCCAGCAGCCCTCCTCAAATGGACACCTTTTTCTCTGGAAACACCATATATTTT. The V call is TRBV21-1, the J call TRBJ1-3; whether TRBD1, the table's D call, matches the DNA was not checked. TRBV21-1 is classified as a pseudogene. This CDR3 is built from 19 residues.

A few counts support this clone. This rearrangement joins TRBV10-3 to TRBJ2-7; D gene ambiguous. The V end lost 2 bases, the J end lost 3 bases, and 11 bases lay between the germline ends. Germline-derived CDR1 and CDR2 are ENHRY and SYGVKD. The CDR3 sequence is 14 residues long. CDR3: CAISEDTLGYEQYF. DNA of the CDR3: TGTGCCATCAGTGAGGACACCCTAGGCTACGAGCAGTACTTC.

This chain links TRBV4-1 with TRBJ2-2, with unresolved D. V shed 2 bases and J shed 1 base, with 8 bases lying between them. This CDR3 has 15 residues. Germline values: CDR1 MGHRA, CDR2 YSYEKL. DNA of the CDR3: TGCGCCAGCAGCCAAAAGCTGATGAACACCGGGGAGCTGTTTTTT. This sequence encodes CASSQKLMNTGELFF.

Only one count was recorded for this clone. The chain employs TRBV14 and TRBJ2-7; 8 positions match TRBD2. In germline, CDR1 is SGHDN, CDR2 FVKESK. This CDR3 has 16 residues. J lost 2 bases, V lost 3 bases, and 9 bases had no gene match. CDR3 DNA sequence: TGTGCCAGCAGCCATTCCCCGGCGGGAGGACCCTACGAGCAGTACTTC. This codes for CASSHSPAGGPYEQYF.

V usage is TRBV5-1 and J usage is TRBJ2-3; D perhaps matches TRBD1 (6 bases). Germline V gene lookup returns CDR1 SGHRS and CDR2 YFSETQ. The V and J ends lost 0 bases and 4 bases respectively, with 12 bases between them. The length of the CDR3 is 15 residues. CDR3 DNA: TGCGCCAGCAGCTTGGCCGCAGGGGAACCAGATACGCAGTATTTT. This gives the protein CASSLAAGEPDTQYF.

The J gene is TRBJ2-7, the V gene TRBV19; D is undetermined. Per germline, CDR1 LNHDA and CDR2 SQIVND (reference sequence). V was trimmed by 4 bases and J by 0 bases, leaving 10 bases between them. The CDR3 is made up of 14 amino acids. The CDR3 DNA is TGTGCCAGTAGTACCCTGGTGGCCTCCTACGAGCAGTACTTC. Residues: CASSTLVASYEQYF.

The rearrangement joins TRBV6-5 to TRBJ2-1; D gene uncertain. Looked up from germline, CDR1 is MNHEY and CDR2 is SVGAGI. CDR3 length: 12 amino acids. Deletions cut 5 bases from V and 8 bases from J, with 10 bases between. The CDR3 region has the DNA TGTGCCAGCAGTCACCTCCGCGATGAGCAGTTCTTC. It is translated as CASSHLRDEQFF.

The chain employs TRBV29-1 and TRBJ2-1; 15 bases map to TRBD2. After removal of 4 bases from V and 0 bases from J, the junction contained 7 bases not matched to a gene. The length of the CDR3 is 18 residues. Germline V CDR1 and CDR2: SQVTM, ANQGSEA. CDR3 sequence reads: CSVVGLAGGSSSYNEQFF. CDR3 bases: TGCAGCGTTGTAGGACTAGCGGGAGGGAGCAGCTCCTACAATGAGCAGTTCTTC.

The chain couples TRBV6-6 to TRBJ2-1; D is possibly TRBD1 (5 bases). The CDR3 extends over 15 amino acids. V was clipped by 6 bases and J by 0 bases, with 12 bases between them. Germline values: CDR1 MNHNY, CDR2 SVGAGI (reference sequence). This CDR3 is CASSSGYPSYNEQFF. CDR3 DNA sequence: TGTGCCAGCAGCTCAGGGTATCCCTCCTACAATGAGCAGTTCTTC.

The chain is built from TRBV5-8 and TRBJ1-5, with 9 bases lining up with TRBD1. The CDR3 sequence is 15 residues long. Germline values: CDR1 SGHTS, CDR2 YDEGEE. With V trimmed by 4 bases and J by 3 bases, 5 bases remained unmatched. CDR3 region: CASSTRQGDNQPQHF. CDR3 sequence (DNA): TGTGCCAGCAGCACACGACAGGGGGACAATCAGCCCCAGCATTTT.

The chain has TRBV7-9 and TRBJ2-1; TRBD2 agrees at 9 bases. V lost 5 bases, J lost 0 bases, and 5 bases stayed unmatched. The CDR3 has 16 residues. Germline V CDR1 and CDR2: SEHNR, FQNEAQ (reference sequence). The chain's CDR3 is CASSLRTSDSYNEQFF. CDR3 nucleotides: TGTGCCAGCAGCCTTCGGACTAGCGACTCCTACAATGAGCAGTTCTTC.